This T cell receptor beta chain emerged from a study of tumor-infiltrating lymphocytes in primary liver carcinoma (dated 2017 in TCRdb). Regarding the research as a whole: Of the five patients (three men and two women, aged 30 to 69 years), four had hepatocellular carcinoma and one had combined HCC and intrahepatic cholangiocarcinoma. Across five regions of each liver tumor, along with adjacent normal tissue and blood, the study brought together TCRbeta repertoire sequencing, expression microarrays and whole-exome sequencing. A total of about 35 specimens from 5 patients went through TCRbeta repertoire sequencing, namely 25 tumor regions, 5 adjacent noncancerous liver tissues and 5 peripheral blood samples. High reproducibility was observed for the technical replicate repertoires, with mean shared-clone rates near 0.89 and correlation coefficients above 0.95. The five patients had tumors staged T1-T3 N0M0, with maximum diameters ranging from roughly 4.2 to 11 cm. To link TCRbeta repertoire diversity to the local molecular phenotype, the 20 to 30 tumor region samples were profiled with Agilent mRNA microarrays. Samples yielded roughly 3.65 to 7.5 million productive TCRbeta reads; read depth did not differ significantly between tissue types.

For CDR1 and CDR2, the germline V gene lists LGHNA and YNFKEQ. The V end loses 0 bases and the J end loses 6 bases, and a stretch of 15 bases separates them. The CDR3 spans 16 residues, from the cysteine through the phenylalanine. Only the CDR3 DNA is retained, 48 bases long and in frame from the first base. Starting from approximately 460 ng total RNA, TCRbeta-specific cDNA was produced by reverse transcription with a constant-region primer and ProtoScript II reverse transcriptase. Construction of the TCRbeta libraries relied on three nested rounds of multiplex PCR, following a slightly modified ARM-PCR procedure. Multiplex TRBV1-TRBV30 forward primers and a Cbeta reverse primer were used in the first two PCR rounds, each of which was run for roughly 9 cycles. A final 25-cycle PCR with Deep VentR polymerase added sample barcodes and Illumina adapters. Amplicons of 200-500 bp were gel-purified with a QIAquick gel extraction kit before sequencing. An Illumina HiSeq 2500 was used to sequence the TCRbeta amplicons, generating 250-bp paired-end reads. Regarding the original processing steps: Quality trimming of reads was performed with Trimmomatic v0.33, and paired reads were merged with FLASH v1.2.11 so that full CDR3 sequences could be recovered. V, D and J germline segments were assigned to the rearranged TCRbeta sequences using MiGEC v1.2.1b. Clonotype statistics and Shannon-Wiener diversity indices were calculated with VDJtools v1.0.0. To cut down on sampling bias, every analysis after diversity analysis relied on just the 250 most abundant clonotypes from each sample. TCRdb reworked the public reads: Q25 trimming with fastp, MiXCR clone assembly, productive beta chains retained. A single entry per CDR3 protein holds the most common genes and DNA from its merged rows. TCRdb's processing, not the authors', yielded these V and J calls. The sample table holds under 130,000 distinct CDR3 sequences, of which approximately 78% were seen once. The ten largest clonotypes hold approximately 18% of the sample.

Comments on this clonotype: What this receptor recognizes is not known. No base qualities exist here, and no much larger clone lies one base off it.

Total RNA and DNA were co-extracted from around 18-30 mg of bulk tissue with the AllPrep DNA/RNA mini kit, without cell sorting. Surgical resection was performed in China between 2015 and 2016 on a handful of patients with histopathologically diagnosed primary liver carcinoma. Chronic HBV infection was present in the patients, and the patients were treatment-naive at sampling. Each tumor was sampled at five spatially separated regions: the superior, inferior, left-lateral and right-lateral poles and the tumor centre. Histological examination found more than 80% viable tumor cells in every tumor sample. Fresh tumor and adjacent tissue pieces were bisected, with one half stored in RNAlater at -80 degrees C and the other half sent for histology. The paper as a whole reports these results and caveats: Only a few patients were included in the study, and the authors note that the findings should be validated in a larger study. Just about 7.5-25% of top clones turned up in all five regions of a tumor, which suggests spatial heterogeneity among tumor-infiltrating T cells. Since the samples were bulk and unsorted, there was no way to compare CD4+ and CD8+ T cell repertoires. Only the TCR beta chain was sequenced, which likely underestimates true repertoire diversity because unpaired alpha chains were not captured. The top 250 clones accounted for a significantly greater share of the repertoire in tumors than in blood (p = 0.039). Repertoire overlap was higher between tumor regions (mean roughly 36%) than tumor-adjacent (approximately 17%) or tumor-blood (approximately 14%) pairs, consistent with antigen-driven expansion.

The clonotype was recovered from a man between 40 and 49 years old with primary liver carcinoma and hepatitis B virus infection. The sequenced sample was liver tumor tissue from sampling region 3. The label giving this sample's cell subset or site can be read as: tumor region T3, left-lateral pole. Here the chain combines TRBV4-2 and TRBJ2-1; the D gene is perhaps TRBD1, from 6 matching bases. The CDR3 region has the sequence CASSQEFRGSCNEQFF. The DNA sequence is given as TGTGCCAGCAGCCAAGAATTCAGGGGAAGCTGCAATGAGCAGTTCTTC.